What follows describes a single TCR beta chain. The antigen is unknown. The donors were all healthy and Caucasian. This entry belongs to a study of identical twins. Findings and limits, study-wide: Beta out-of-frame sequences displayed a weaker excess of sharing between twins. There were fewer insertions in abundant cord blood beta clonotypes, but memory repertoires showed no such pattern. In zero-insertion analyses, partial confounding could arise from invariant MAIT and iNKT cells.

Germline CDR1 DFQATT, CDR2 SNEGSKA (reference sequence). Trimming cost V 6 bases and J 10 bases, with 16 bases left between them. CDR3 length: 13 residues. TCRdb fed the 5' RACE reads into MiXCR, producing one record per CDR3 protein. The table records 1.5 million or so distinct CDR3 sequences, around 29% of them present only once. The sample consisted of cord blood. V and J are TRBV20-1 and TRBJ1-6, with D maybe TRBD1 (6 bases). The origin of this receptor is a newborn girl in good health. CDR3 amino acids: CSAAGTLGSPLHF. In DNA form, the CDR3 reads TGCAGTGCCGCCGGGACATTGGGATCACCCCTCCACTTT.